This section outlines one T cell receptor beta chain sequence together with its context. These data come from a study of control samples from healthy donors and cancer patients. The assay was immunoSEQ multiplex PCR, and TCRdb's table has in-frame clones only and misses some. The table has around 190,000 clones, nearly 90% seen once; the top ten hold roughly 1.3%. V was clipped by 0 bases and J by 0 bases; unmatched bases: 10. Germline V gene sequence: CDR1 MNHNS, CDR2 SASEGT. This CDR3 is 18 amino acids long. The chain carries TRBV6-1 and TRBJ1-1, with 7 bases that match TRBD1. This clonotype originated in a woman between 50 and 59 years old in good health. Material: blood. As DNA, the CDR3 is TGTGCCAGCAGTGAAGCTGGAGGGGGCGAGAGGATGAACACTGAAGCTTTCTTT. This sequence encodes CASSEAGGGERMNTEAFF.